The 18 T cell receptor beta chains below were found in one sample sequenced in a study of blood T cell repertoires in COVID-19. Profiled with immunoSEQ multiplex PCR; TCRdb holds only in-frame clones, not every one. Of 190,000 or so clones listed, around four fifths are singletons. The sequencing input was PBMCs or T cells enriched from blood (not recorded which). Receptor source: a man aged 35 to 55 who had recovered from COVID-19.

The chain recombines TRBV2 with TRBJ1-3; TRBD1 agrees at 9 bases. Germline values: CDR1 SNHLY, CDR2 FYNNEI. After removal of 6 bases from V and 4 bases from J, the junction contained 4 bases not matched to a gene. The CDR3 covers 14 residues. The DNA of the CDR3 is TGTGCCAGCAGCGGGACAGGGTCAGGAAACACCATATATTTT. As protein: CASSGTGSGNTIYF.

The rearrangement links TRBV7-8 to TRBJ1-1; D is unclear. The CDR3 runs 13 residues. CDR1 is SGHVS and CDR2 is FQNEAQ in the germline V gene. V was shortened by 7 bases and J by 0 bases, with 9 bases between the two germline ends. The CDR3 sequence: CASIGGLNTEAFF. The CDR3 DNA reads TGTGCCAGCATTGGAGGACTGAACACTGAAGCTTTCTTT.

This clone has just one count. This chain connects TRBV28 to TRBJ1-5, with D perhaps TRBD1 (5 bases). The CDR3 is 15 residues long. Germline V lookup: CDR1 MDHEN, CDR2 SYDVKM. V lost 10 bases to trimming and J lost 0 bases, with 16 bases between them. CDR3 in amino acids: CATKIGDLSNQPQHF. The CDR3 region has the DNA TGTGCCACCAAGATAGGGGATCTTAGCAATCAGCCCCAGCATTTT.

The V gene is TRBV7-9, the J gene TRBJ2-2; 10 nucleotides line up with TRBD2. This CDR3 region has 15 residues. V dropped 11 bases and J dropped 5; count of bases not matched to a gene: 11. Germline lookup yields CDR1 SEHNR and CDR2 FQNEAQ (reference sequence). Here the CDR3 DNA reads TGTGCCGCCGGTGTCGCTAGCGGGAGTACCGGGGAGCTGTTTTTT. Residues: CAAGVASGSTGELFF.

This clone has a single count. The chain links TRBV4-2 to TRBJ2-3; D is uncertain. Germline-derived CDR1 and CDR2 are LGHNA and YNFKEQ. Trimming took off 2 bases at V and 0 bases at J, with 15 bases between the two ends. This CDR3 comprises 17 residues. The DNA of the CDR3 is TGTGCCAGCAGCCAATCAGCCCAGGCCGATAGCACAGATACGCAGTATTTT. This gives the protein CASSQSAQADSTDTQYF.

The CDR3 sequence: CASSPGTSGIYNEQFF. CDR3 DNA sequence: TGTGCCAGCAGCCCAGGGACTAGCGGGATATACAATGAGCAGTTCTTC. The chain has TRBV7-2 and TRBJ2-1; 13 bases fit TRBD2. The CDR3 runs 16 residues. V was clipped by 5 bases and J by 4 bases; unmatched bases: 5. Germline lookup yields CDR1 SGHTA and CDR2 FQGNSA.

CDR3 amino acids: CASSLGVGEQYV. The CDR3 DNA follows: TGTGCCAGCAGCTTAGGCGTTGGCGAGCAGTACGTC. The rearrangement joins TRBV7-2 to TRBJ2-7; D gene unclear. Trimming removed 1 base at V and 6 bases at J, with 7 bases between. Germline V CDR1 and CDR2: SGHTA, FQGNSA. The CDR3 consists of 12 residues.

The rearrangement links TRBV5-1 to TRBJ1-4, with 9 bases matching TRBD1. The ends lost 10 bases at V and 8 bases at J; junction bases unmatched: 18. The CDR3 is made up of 16 amino acids. Germline CDR1 is SGHRS and CDR2 is YFSETQ. The CDR3 DNA follows: TGCGCCTCCTCCGGGGATGGGACAGGGCTAAGCGAAAAACTGTTTTTT. This gives the protein CASSGDGTGLSEKLFF.

This clone was seen a handful of times. The gene calls are TRBV7-2 and TRBJ2-6; D gene uncertain. CDR3 length: 12 amino acids. Germline V gene sequence: CDR1 SGHTA, CDR2 FQGNSA. The germline V and J ends were trimmed by 8 bases and 3 bases, with 5 bases remaining between them. The CDR3 is CASLIGANVLTF. DNA for the CDR3: TGTGCCAGCCTTATTGGGGCCAACGTCCTGACTTTC.

This chain links TRBV5-1 with TRBJ2-1; 10 bases align to TRBD2. Germline CDR1 and CDR2: SGHRS and YFSETQ. V trimming: 0 bases; J trimming: 6 bases; junction bases outside the gene matches: 12. The CDR3 runs 18 residues. CDR3 sequence reads: CASSLGLAGVVPANEQFF. The CDR3 DNA sequence: TGCGCCAGCAGCTTGGGTCTAGCGGGAGTGGTCCCCGCCAATGAGCAGTTCTTC.

The rearrangement uses TRBV24-1 and TRBJ2-1; 7 bases are shared with TRBD1. The CDR3 contains 12 residues. Germline loops: CDR1 KGHDR, CDR2 SFDVKD. The V and J ends lost 6 bases and 15 bases, in that order; junction bases with no gene match: 10. The CDR3 nucleotides are TGTGCCACCAGTACAGGACAGGCCGATCGGTTCTTC. Translated, it gives CATSTGQADRFF.

A single count supports this clone. This rearrangement joins TRBV12-3 or TRBV12-4 to TRBJ1-1, with no clear D. Trimming removed 3 bases at V and 5 bases at J, with 7 bases between. The CDR3 contains 12 residues. CDR3 nucleotides: TGTGCCAGCAGTTTTGTGCGGACTGAAGCTTTCTTT. Residues: CASSFVRTEAFF.

In DNA form, the CDR3 reads TGCAGCGGGGGGGACAGGGAGGGTGACGGCTACACCTTC. This encodes CSGGDREGDGYTF. This chain uses TRBV29-1 with TRBJ1-2, with 9 bases lining up with TRBD1. The CDR3 extends over 13 amino acids. Germline loops: CDR1 SQVTM, CDR2 ANQGSEA. After removal of 7 bases from V and 8 bases from J, the junction contained 11 bases not matched to a gene.

This clone was observed once. V is TRBV7-2 and J is TRBJ2-7; 11 bases fit TRBD1. The V gene's germline CDR1 is SGHTA and CDR2 FQGNSA. The V and J ends lost 1 base and 0 bases, in that order; junction bases with no gene match: 8. The CDR3 contains 18 residues. The chain's CDR3 is CASSLDFTGTGGSYEQYF. CDR3 nucleotides: TGTGCCAGCAGCTTAGATTTCACCGGGACAGGGGGCTCCTACGAGCAGTACTTC.

This rearrangement joins TRBV4-1 to TRBJ1-2, with 7 bases lining up with TRBD1. The CDR3 loop spans 17 amino acids. With V trimmed by 0 bases and J by 8 bases, 15 bases remained unmatched. CDR1 MGHRA and CDR2 YSYEKL come from the germline V gene. This chain's CDR3 is CASSQDSGDRLGWGYTF. In DNA form, the CDR3 reads TGCGCCAGCAGCCAAGATAGCGGGGACAGATTAGGATGGGGCTACACCTTC.

The chain recombines TRBV5-5 with TRBJ2-3; 11 nucleotides agree with TRBD1. Germline assignment: CDR1 SGHKS and CDR2 YYEKEE (reference sequence). This CDR3 contains 15 residues. The V and J ends lost 3 bases and 5 bases, in that order; junction bases with no gene match: 5. CDR3 loop: CASSWDRGSLDTQYF. Here the CDR3 DNA reads TGTGCCAGCAGCTGGGACAGGGGGTCACTAGATACGCAGTATTTT.

This clone was observed a single time. The rearrangement links TRBV13 to TRBJ2-7, with 8 bases that match TRBD1. V gave up 5 bases and J gave up 2 bases; unmatched junction bases: 8. Germline V gene lookup returns CDR1 PRHDT and CDR2 FYEKMQ (reference sequence). CDR3 length: 15 residues. The CDR3 region is CASSTRTGRAYEQYF. As DNA, the CDR3 is TGTGCCAGCAGCACCCGGACAGGGCGGGCCTACGAGCAGTACTTC.

Notes on this clone: Other DNA sequences of this sample code for an identical CDR3. V is TRBV18 and J is TRBJ2-7, with D unresolved. Germline V gene sequence: CDR1 KGHSH, CDR2 LQKENI. CDR3 length: 12 residues. Trimming removed 2 bases from V and 5 bases from J, with 7 bases in between. The CDR3 spells CASSPSSDEQYF. The CDR3 coding sequence is TGTGCCAGCTCACCATCCAGCGACGAGCAGTACTTC.